This TCR beta chain was observed in a study of cytomegalovirus exposure and HLA in healthy donors. Study-wide background: The approximately 130 validation repertoires and the approximately 700 first-cohort repertoires shared a platform, a later analysis reported.

As for this clone: Its antigen is as yet unknown.

Separation from the roughly 670-subject first cohort characterized the roughly 110-subject validation cohort, to which the donors belonged. The germline V gene encodes CDR1 SNHLY and CDR2 FYNNEI. V dropped 6 bases and J dropped 3 bases, with 15 bases sitting between them. The CDR3 runs 15 residues. Broader study findings: It was reportedly the case that the classifier diagnosed cytomegalovirus status with high specificity and sensitivity. The investigators catalogued 150 or so TCR beta chains as cytomegalovirus-associated.

Repertoires were generated with immunoSEQ multiplex PCR, while TCRdb's copy carries only in-frame clones and drops some. This sample yields about 180,000 clones, of which around 87% are seen a single time; roughly 1.5% belongs to the top ten. The gene calls are TRBV2 and TRBJ2-1, with D possibly matching TRBD1 (6 bases). The clonotype originates from a woman aged 25 to 39 in good health and CMV-seronegative. Specimen: PBMCs. CDR3 nucleotides: TGTGCCAGCAGAGAGGCGAAGGGGGTCTACAATGAGCAGTTCTTC. Residues: CASREAKGVYNEQFF.